The 9 T cell receptor beta chains presented below share a single source sample, sequenced in a study of sequential checkpoint blockade in melanoma (dated by TCRdb to between 2017 and 2020). Receptor libraries were prepared by the immunoSEQ multiplex PCR assay. TCRdb retrieved this table from immuneACCESS and kept in-frame rearrangements only. Not all clones are present; in checked studies, unresolved V genes account for under half, and no reason is known for the remainder. The sample data list about 11,000 clones, and 60% to 80% of these were observed just once. About 9.4% of the sample is held by the ten biggest clonotypes. In the paper's terms, the treatment or condition label means: randomized to nivolumab then ipilimumab (arm A) or the reverse (arm B). Sequencing was performed on CD8+ T cells sorted from blood (inferred from file names), taken from a patient given nivolumab and ipilimumab in sequence. The receptors here all came from a human donor with melanoma.

The DNA for the CDR3 is TGCGCCAGCAGCTTGGGCGGGAGGGGGTACAATGAGCAGTTCTTC. Translated, it gives CASSLGGRGYNEQFF. This rearrangement joins TRBV5-1 to TRBJ2-1, with 9 bases matching TRBD2. V lost 0 bases and J lost 4; bases outside the gene matches: 2. There are 15 residues in the CDR3. Looked up from germline, CDR1 is SGHRS and CDR2 is YFSETQ.

V gene TRBV30 combines with J gene TRBJ2-5; 8 positions match TRBD2. The CDR3 length is 15 residues. Looked up from germline, CDR1 is GTSNPN and CDR2 is SVGIG (reference sequence). J lost 1 base, V lost 2 bases, and 6 bases had no gene match. The CDR3: CAWSRGGFSQETQYF. The CDR3 bases are TGTGCCTGGAGTCGGGGGGGGTTTAGCCAAGAGACCCAGTACTTC.

The V call is TRBV7-9, the J call TRBJ2-3; D unclear. V lost 3 bases, J lost 2 bases, and 3 bases lay in between. CDR3 size: 12 residues. CDR1 and CDR2 (germline): SEHNR, FQNEAQ (reference sequence). CDR3: CASSFLTDTQYF. CDR3 bases: TGTGCCAGCAGCTTCCTCACAGATACGCAGTATTTT.

The chain employs TRBV4-2 and TRBJ2-5; 9 bases align to TRBD2. The better agreement between TRBJ2-7 and the DNA end casts doubt on the J call. Germline CDR1 reads LGHNA; CDR2 reads YNFKEQ. The CDR3 is 16 amino acids. The CDR3 sequence is CASSRDRPSGTYEQYF. The CDR3 DNA reads as TGTGCCAGCAGCCGAGATAGGCCTAGCGGGACCTACGAGCAGTACTTC.

This clone was counted once. The chain employs TRBV15 and TRBJ2-7, with TRBD1 identical over 7 bases. V shed 3 bases, J shed 6 bases, and the junction held 8 bases outside the gene matches. Per the germline V gene, CDR1 is LNHNV and CDR2 is YYDKDF (reference sequence). This CDR3 is built from 14 residues. As DNA, the CDR3 is TGTGCCACCAGCAGGGAACGACAGGGTCCCGAGCAGTACTTC. Its protein product is CATSRERQGPEQYF.

The J gene is TRBJ2-5, the V gene TRBV4-3; 7 bases align to TRBD1. This CDR3 comprises 14 residues. V lost 2 bases, J lost 5 bases, and 5 bases stayed unmatched. Germline V gene data show CDR1 as LGHNA and CDR2 as YSLEER. This chain's CDR3 is CASSQYRGFETQYF. CDR3 nucleotide sequence: TGCGCCAGCAGCCAATACAGGGGATTCGAGACCCAGTACTTC.

V and J are TRBV21-1 and TRBJ1-1; the tabulated D call, TRBD1, remains unverified against the DNA. TRBV21-1 is reported as a pseudogene. The CDR3 sequence is 15 residues long. The CDR3 nucleotides read TGTGCCAGCAGCAAAGATGGGACACCTAACACTGAAGCTTTCTTT. As protein: CASSKDGTPNTEAFF.

The V gene is TRBV4-3, the J gene TRBJ1-2; the D gene is possibly TRBD1 (5 bases). V lost 0 bases and J lost 7, with 12 bases in between. This CDR3 has 14 amino acids. Germline lookup yields CDR1 LGHNA and CDR2 YSLEER. The CDR3 DNA follows: TGCGCCAGCAGCCAAGATATCGGGGGAAGTGGCTACACCTTC. Translation gives CASSQDIGGSGYTF.

This clone was recorded once. The chain's CDR3 is CASSFKTGDGHGYTF. The CDR3 nucleotides read TGCGCCAGCAGCTTCAAGACAGGGGATGGCCATGGCTACACCTTC. The chain carries TRBV5-1 and TRBJ1-2; TRBD1 aligns across 8 bases. Germline V gene lookup returns CDR1 SGHRS and CDR2 YFSETQ. The length of the CDR3 is 15 residues. J gave up 6 bases and V 2 bases, and 9 bases lay outside the gene matches.